This T cell receptor (beta chain) emerged from a study of regulatory T cells in long-lasting Graves disease. V was cut by 0 bases and J by 5 bases, with 15 bases left in between. The CDR3 extends over 16 amino acids. Germline CDR1 reads MGHRA; CDR2 reads YSYEKL. Time point given: newly diagnosed GD, antithyroid drugs for less than 3 months. Scientists built the TCR library using RNA that was extracted from PBMCs. American Thyroid Association guidelines defined Graves' disease diagnosis. It was an endocrinology department in Xi'an, China, that provided the patients. The authors built TCR beta libraries using iRepertoire HTBI primers and Arm-PCR of CDR3 regions. TCRdb reprocessed the multiplex PCR reads with MiXCR, giving one entry per CDR3 protein. The sample consists of hundreds of thousands of distinct CDR3 sequences, roughly 16% of them appearing once. The same data also went into a second study, on T cells in Graves' hyperthyroidism and ophthalmopathy. That paper states: Most thyroid-expanded clonotypes above 0.001 were also found in blood.

The TCR sequence derives from a woman in her 30s with Graves disease. Sequencing was performed on peripheral blood mononuclear cells (PBMCs), taken at new diagnosis, from a patient treated with antithyroid drugs. V usage is TRBV4-1 and J usage is TRBJ2-3; D is possibly TRBD1 (6 bases). Here the CDR3 DNA reads TGCGCCAGCAGCCAAGAAAAGTCGACAGGCCGAGATACGCAGTATTTT. Its protein is CASSQEKSTGRDTQYF.